This is a list of T cell receptor beta chains from one sample in a study of cytomegalovirus exposure and HLA in healthy donors. Repertoires were generated with immunoSEQ multiplex PCR, while TCRdb's copy carries only in-frame clones and drops some. The repertoire holds about 180,000 clones, 76% seen once, with roughly 2.5% in the top ten. The sample was PBMCs. The receptors derive from a woman in her twenties or thirties in good health and CMV-seropositive. The CDR3 runs from the conserved cysteine through the conserved F or W. A D gene is named only where the DNA matches it firmly. The listing skips clone size in some rows; elsewhere it reads once, few, many or a size class.

j_call: TRBJ2-7; d_call: TRBD1; v_call: TRBV5-8; clone_size: NA; cdr3_nt: TGTGCCAGCAGCACCGGACAGGCCAGCTCCTACGAGCAGTACTTC; cdr3_aa: CASSTGQASSYEQYF
j_call: TRBJ1-5; d_call: TRBD1; v_call: TRBV19; clone_size: NA; cdr3_nt: TGTGCCAGTACCGTGACAGGGAGCAATCAGCCCCAGCATTTT; cdr3_aa: CASTVTGSNQPQHF
j_call: TRBJ2-7; d_call: NA; v_call: TRBV2; clone_size: NA; cdr3_nt: TGTGCCAGCAGTGAGGCAGGGTTCACCTACGAGCAGTACTTC; cdr3_aa: CASSEAGFTYEQYF
j_call: TRBJ2-5; d_call: NA; v_call: TRBV11-3; clone_size: NA; cdr3_nt: TGTGCCAGCAGCTCCGTACGGGGGCAAGAGACCCAGTACTTC; cdr3_aa: CASSSVRGQETQYF
j_call: TRBJ2-1; d_call: TRBD2; v_call: TRBV2; clone_size: NA; cdr3_nt: TGTGCCAGCAGTGATACCCTAGCGGGGGGTAATGAGCAGTTCTTC; cdr3_aa: CASSDTLAGGNEQFF
j_call: TRBJ1-5; d_call: TRBD1; v_call: TRBV7-2; clone_size: NA; cdr3_nt: TGTGCCAGCAGCTTAATGACAGGGGGCGATCAGCCCCAGCATTTT; cdr3_aa: CASSLMTGGDQPQHF
j_call: TRBJ2-2; d_call: NA; v_call: TRBV4-3; clone_size: NA; cdr3_nt: TGCGCCAGCAGCCAGATAGGGGGGGCCCCCGGGGAGCTGTTTTTT; cdr3_aa: CASSQIGGAPGELFF
j_call: TRBJ1-1; d_call: NA; v_call: TRBV10-2; clone_size: NA; cdr3_nt: TGCGCCAGCAGAGGACAGCCAAACACTGAAGCTTTCTTT; cdr3_aa: CASRGQPNTEAFF
j_call: TRBJ2-5; d_call: TRBD2; v_call: TRBV4-1; clone_size: NA; cdr3_nt: TGCGCCAGCAGCCAAACGGGGCTAGCGGGGCAAGAGACCCAGTACTTC; cdr3_aa: CASSQTGLAGQETQYF
j_call: TRBJ1-5; d_call: NA; v_call: TRBV21-1; clone_size: NA; cdr3_nt: TGTGCCAGCAGCAAAAGGGGAGCGGGGGGCAATCAGCCCCAGCATTTT; cdr3_aa: CASSKRGAGGNQPQHF
j_call: TRBJ1-4; d_call: NA; v_call: TRBV6-1; clone_size: NA; cdr3_nt: TGTGCCAGCAGTGAATATATGGTCGGGGCTAATGAAAAACTGTTTTTT; cdr3_aa: CASSEYMVGANEKLFF
j_call: TRBJ2-2; d_call: NA; v_call: TRBV6-1; clone_size: NA; cdr3_nt: TGTGCCATCACACGGGTAGTCCCCGGGGAGCTGTTTTTT; cdr3_aa: CAITRVVPGELFF
j_call: TRBJ2-1; d_call: TRBD2; v_call: TRBV11-2; clone_size: NA; cdr3_nt: TGTGCCAGCAGCTTAGGTGTAGCGGGGGTCTACAATGAGCAGTTCTTC; cdr3_aa: CASSLGVAGVYNEQFF
j_call: TRBJ2-1; d_call: TRBD2; v_call: TRBV9; clone_size: NA; cdr3_nt: TGTGCCAGCAGCGGGGGTTGGGGGGGGGCCTACAATGAGCAGTTCTTC; cdr3_aa: CASSGGWGGAYNEQFF
j_call: TRBJ2-7; d_call: TRBD2; v_call: TRBV6-5; clone_size: NA; cdr3_nt: TGTGCCAGCAGGGGGACTAGCTGGGGGGCCTACGAGCAGTACTTC; cdr3_aa: CASRGTSWGAYEQYF
j_call: TRBJ1-1; d_call: NA; v_call: TRBV5-1; clone_size: NA; cdr3_nt: TGCGCCAGCAGCTCGCAGGGAGGGCTCGAAGCTTTCTTT; cdr3_aa: CASSSQGGLEAFF
j_call: TRBJ2-3; d_call: TRBD1; v_call: TRBV29-1; clone_size: few; cdr3_nt: TGCAGCGTTGATAAGACAGGGGGTCGAGATACGCAGTATTTT; cdr3_aa: CSVDKTGGRDTQYF
j_call: TRBJ2-7; d_call: TRBD1; v_call: TRBV7-2; clone_size: NA; cdr3_nt: TGTGCCAGCAGCCTGGGACAGGACTTCTACGAGCAGTACTTC; cdr3_aa: CASSLGQDFYEQYF
j_call: TRBJ2-3; d_call: NA; v_call: TRBV11-3; clone_size: NA; cdr3_nt: TGTGCCAGCAGCCCGGGGGAGAACACAGATACGCAGTATTTT; cdr3_aa: CASSPGENTDTQYF
j_call: TRBJ1-3; d_call: TRBD1; v_call: TRBV6-1; clone_size: NA; cdr3_nt: TGTGCCAGCAGTGTCCACAGGGGGCTAGGAAACACCATATATTTT; cdr3_aa: CASSVHRGLGNTIYF
j_call: TRBJ2-4; d_call: TRBD2; v_call: TRBV7-9; clone_size: few; cdr3_nt: TGTGCCAGCAGCGACGGCGGGGGATTAGCCAAAAACATTCAGTACTTC; cdr3_aa: CASSDGGGLAKNIQYF
j_call: TRBJ2-1; d_call: TRBD2; v_call: TRBV27; clone_size: once; cdr3_nt: TGTGCCAGCAGTTTTAGCGGGGGCTGGGATGAGCAGTTCTTC; cdr3_aa: CASSFSGGWDEQFF
j_call: TRBJ2-3; d_call: NA; v_call: TRBV2; clone_size: once; cdr3_nt: TGTGCCAGCAGTGAGGAGAGACGGGGCACAGATACGCAGTATTTT; cdr3_aa: CASSEERRGTDTQYF
j_call: TRBJ1-2; d_call: NA; v_call: TRBV10-3; clone_size: NA; cdr3_nt: TGTGCCATCAGTCGTGTTGGGGCAGTCGACTATGGCTACACCTTC; cdr3_aa: CAISRVGAVDYGYTF
j_call: TRBJ2-1; d_call: TRBD2; v_call: TRBV7-9; clone_size: once; cdr3_nt: TGTGCCAGCAGGACACCCCGCGGGGGGGATGAGCAGTTCTTC; cdr3_aa: CASRTPRGGDEQFF
j_call: TRBJ2-7; d_call: NA; v_call: TRBV6-1; clone_size: NA; cdr3_nt: TGTGCCAGCAGTGTGGGCAGGGGGGTAATTGGGGCCTACGAGCAGTACTTC; cdr3_aa: CASSVGRGVIGAYEQYF
j_call: TRBJ1-5; d_call: TRBD1; v_call: TRBV19; clone_size: NA; cdr3_nt: TGTGCCAGTAGTATAGGTTGGACAGGGTGGAATCAGCCCCAGCATTTT; cdr3_aa: CASSIGWTGWNQPQHF
j_call: TRBJ1-1; d_call: NA; v_call: TRBV9; clone_size: NA; cdr3_nt: TGTGCCAGCAGCGGAGCAGGGGCCGGTGATACTGAAGCTTTCTTT; cdr3_aa: CASSGAGAGDTEAFF
j_call: TRBJ2-7; d_call: TRBD1; v_call: TRBV6-5; clone_size: NA; cdr3_nt: TGTGCCAGCAGGAGGACAGGCAGGGACGAGCAGTACTTC; cdr3_aa: CASRRTGRDEQYF
j_call: TRBJ2-3; d_call: TRBD2; v_call: TRBV27; clone_size: NA; cdr3_nt: TGTGCCAGCAGTCCGGCTAGCGGGGGGGCAGATACGCAGTATTTT; cdr3_aa: CASSPASGGADTQYF
j_call: TRBJ1-1; d_call: TRBD1; v_call: TRBV5-1; clone_size: NA; cdr3_nt: TGCGCCAGCAGCAAGGGACAGGGTGGGACTGAAGCTTTCTTT; cdr3_aa: CASSKGQGGTEAFF
j_call: TRBJ1-6; d_call: TRBD1; v_call: TRBV28; clone_size: NA; cdr3_nt: TGTGCCAGCAGCTTGACAGGGGAGGATTCACCCCTCCACTTT; cdr3_aa: CASSLTGEDSPLHF
j_call: TRBJ2-2; d_call: TRBD1; v_call: TRBV28; clone_size: NA; cdr3_nt: TGTGCCAGCAGACCCGACAGGGCCCTGGACACCGGGGAGCTGTTTTTT; cdr3_aa: CASRPDRALDTGELFF
j_call: TRBJ2-5; d_call: NA; v_call: TRBV15; clone_size: NA; cdr3_nt: TGTGCCACCAGCAGCATAGATGGAGAGACCCAGTACTTC; cdr3_aa: CATSSIDGETQYF
j_call: TRBJ2-7; d_call: TRBD1; v_call: TRBV30; clone_size: NA; cdr3_nt: TGTGCCTGGAACCCGGACAGGGGTTTGGGGGTACCCTACGAGCAGTACTTC; cdr3_aa: CAWNPDRGLGVPYEQYF
j_call: TRBJ1-3; d_call: NA; v_call: TRBV5-1; clone_size: NA; cdr3_nt: TGCGCCAGCAGCTCGGGGTCCCCCCTAGGGTCTGGAAACACCATATATTTT; cdr3_aa: CASSSGSPLGSGNTIYF
j_call: TRBJ1-3; d_call: NA; v_call: TRBV7-7; clone_size: NA; cdr3_nt: TGTGCCAGCAGCTTAGGACCGCTATGGAGCTCTGGAAACACCATATATTTT; cdr3_aa: CASSLGPLWSSGNTIYF
j_call: TRBJ1-2; d_call: TRBD1; v_call: TRBV15; clone_size: NA; cdr3_nt: TGTGCCACCAGCAGGAGTAACAGGGGGCAGGGCTACACCTTC; cdr3_aa: CATSRSNRGQGYTF
j_call: TRBJ1-2; d_call: NA; v_call: TRBV19; clone_size: NA; cdr3_nt: TGTGCCAGTGGGAACATGGGGCAGGGCTACACCTTC; cdr3_aa: CASGNMGQGYTF
j_call: TRBJ2-7; d_call: NA; v_call: TRBV5-6; clone_size: NA; cdr3_nt: TGTGCCAGCACCGAAAGGGGAAGGGTCTATGAGCAGTACTTC; cdr3_aa: CASTERGRVYEQYF
j_call: TRBJ1-4; d_call: TRBD1; v_call: TRBV6-5; clone_size: NA; cdr3_nt: TGTGCCAGCAGTTGGGGACAGGGGGGAGAAAAACTGTTTTTT; cdr3_aa: CASSWGQGGEKLFF
j_call: TRBJ2-5; d_call: TRBD1; v_call: TRBV7-9; clone_size: NA; cdr3_nt: TGTGCCAGCAGACCCGGGACAGGGTCCCAAGAGACCCAGTACTTC; cdr3_aa: CASRPGTGSQETQYF